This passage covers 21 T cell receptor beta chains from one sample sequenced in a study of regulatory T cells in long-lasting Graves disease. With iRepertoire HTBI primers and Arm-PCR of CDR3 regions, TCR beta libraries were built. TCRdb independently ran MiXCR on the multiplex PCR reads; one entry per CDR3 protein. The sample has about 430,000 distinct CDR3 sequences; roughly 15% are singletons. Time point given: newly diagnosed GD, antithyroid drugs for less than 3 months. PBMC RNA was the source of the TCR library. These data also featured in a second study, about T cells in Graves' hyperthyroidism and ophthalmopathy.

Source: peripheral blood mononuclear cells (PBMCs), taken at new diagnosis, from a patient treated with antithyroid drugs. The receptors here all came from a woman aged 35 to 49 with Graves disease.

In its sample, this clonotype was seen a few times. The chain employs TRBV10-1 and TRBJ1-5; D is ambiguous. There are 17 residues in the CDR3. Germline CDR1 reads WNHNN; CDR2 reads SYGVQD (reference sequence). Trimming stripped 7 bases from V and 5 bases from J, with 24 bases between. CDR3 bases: TGCGCCAGCAAGGTCCTTCACACTTTCGTGCAGGATCAGCCCCAGCATTTT. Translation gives CASKVLHTFVQDQPQHF.

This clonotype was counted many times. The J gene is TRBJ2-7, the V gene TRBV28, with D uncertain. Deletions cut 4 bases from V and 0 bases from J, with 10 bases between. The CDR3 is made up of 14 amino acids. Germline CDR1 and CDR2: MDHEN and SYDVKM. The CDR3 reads CASSSYIPSYEQYF. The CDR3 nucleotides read TGTGCCAGCAGTTCGTACATCCCCTCCTACGAGCAGTACTTC.

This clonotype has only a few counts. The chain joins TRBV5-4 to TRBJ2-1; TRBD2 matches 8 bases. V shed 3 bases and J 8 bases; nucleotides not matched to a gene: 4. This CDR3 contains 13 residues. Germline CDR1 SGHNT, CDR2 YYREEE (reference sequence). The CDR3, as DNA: TGTGCCAGCAGCTCCGGACTAGCCTATGAGCAGTTCTTC. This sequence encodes CASSSGLAYEQFF.

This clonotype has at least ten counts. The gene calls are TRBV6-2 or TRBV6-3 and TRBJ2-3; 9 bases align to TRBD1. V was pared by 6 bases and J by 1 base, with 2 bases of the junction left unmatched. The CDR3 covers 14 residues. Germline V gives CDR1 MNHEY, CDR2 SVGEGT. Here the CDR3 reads CASRRQGGTDTQYF. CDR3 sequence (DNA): TGTGCCAGCAGAAGACAGGGGGGCACAGATACGCAGTATTTT.

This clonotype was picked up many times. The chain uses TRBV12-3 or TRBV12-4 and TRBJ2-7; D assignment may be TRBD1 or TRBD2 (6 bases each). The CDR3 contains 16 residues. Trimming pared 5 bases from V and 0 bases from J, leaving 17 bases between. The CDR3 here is CASSRVGGPSSYEQYF. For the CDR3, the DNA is TGTGCCAGCAGTCGTGTGGGGGGCCCTAGCTCCTACGAGCAGTACTTC.

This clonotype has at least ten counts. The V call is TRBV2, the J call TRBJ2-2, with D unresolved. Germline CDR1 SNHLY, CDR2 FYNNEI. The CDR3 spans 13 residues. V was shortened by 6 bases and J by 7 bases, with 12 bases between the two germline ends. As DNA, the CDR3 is TGTGCCAGCAGGAACCCGGAAGGCGGGGAGCTGTTTTTT. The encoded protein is CASRNPEGGELFF.

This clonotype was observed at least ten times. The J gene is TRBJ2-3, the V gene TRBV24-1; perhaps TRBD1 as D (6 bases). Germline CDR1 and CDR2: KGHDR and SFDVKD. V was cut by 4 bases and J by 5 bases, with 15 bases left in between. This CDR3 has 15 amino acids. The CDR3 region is CATSDPTGIGDTQYF. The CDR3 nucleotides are TGTGCCACCAGTGACCCGACAGGAATTGGAGATACGCAGTATTTT.

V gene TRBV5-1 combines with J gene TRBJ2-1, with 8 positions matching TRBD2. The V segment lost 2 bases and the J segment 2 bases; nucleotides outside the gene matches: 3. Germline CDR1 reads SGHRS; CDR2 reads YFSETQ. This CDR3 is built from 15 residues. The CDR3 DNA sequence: TGCGCCAGCAGCTTCGCGGGAGGAACCTACAATGAGCAGTTCTTC. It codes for CASSFAGGTYNEQFF.

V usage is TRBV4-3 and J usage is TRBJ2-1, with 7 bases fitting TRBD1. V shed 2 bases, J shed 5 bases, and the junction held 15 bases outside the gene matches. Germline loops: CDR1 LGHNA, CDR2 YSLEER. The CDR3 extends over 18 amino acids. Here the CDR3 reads CASSQQLGTALTHNEQFF. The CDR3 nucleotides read TGCGCCAGCAGCCAACAACTCGGGACAGCTCTAACACACAATGAGCAGTTCTTC.

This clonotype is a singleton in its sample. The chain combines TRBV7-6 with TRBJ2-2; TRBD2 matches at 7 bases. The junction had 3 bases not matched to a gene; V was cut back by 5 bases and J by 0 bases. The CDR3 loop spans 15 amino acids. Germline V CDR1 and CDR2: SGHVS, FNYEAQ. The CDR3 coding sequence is TGTGCCAGCAGCCGGACTAGGGCGAACACCGGGGAGCTGTTTTTT. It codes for CASSRTRANTGELFF.

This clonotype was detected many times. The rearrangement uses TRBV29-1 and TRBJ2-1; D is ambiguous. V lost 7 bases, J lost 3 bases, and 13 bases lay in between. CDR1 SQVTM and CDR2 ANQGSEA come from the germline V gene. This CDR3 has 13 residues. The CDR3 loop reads CSGQKGNYNEQFF. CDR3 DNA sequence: TGCAGCGGACAAAAAGGGAACTACAATGAGCAGTTCTTC.

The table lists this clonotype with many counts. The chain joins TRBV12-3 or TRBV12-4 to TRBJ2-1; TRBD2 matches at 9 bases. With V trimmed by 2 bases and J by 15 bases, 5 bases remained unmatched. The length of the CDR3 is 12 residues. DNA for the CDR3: TGTGCCAGCAGTTTACCCGGGACTAGCCCGTTCTTC. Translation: CASSLPGTSPFF.

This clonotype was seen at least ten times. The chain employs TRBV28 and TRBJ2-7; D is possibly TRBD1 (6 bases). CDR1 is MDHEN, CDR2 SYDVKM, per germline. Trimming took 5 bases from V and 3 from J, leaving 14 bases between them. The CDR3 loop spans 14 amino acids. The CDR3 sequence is CASSKLGAGYEQYF. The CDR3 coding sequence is TGTGCCAGCAGTAAATTGGGGGCTGGCTACGAGCAGTACTTC. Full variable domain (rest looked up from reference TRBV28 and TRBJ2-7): DVKVTQSSRYLVKRTGEKVFLECVQDMDHENMFWYRQDPGLGLRLIYFSYDVKMKEKGDIPEGYSVSREKKERFSLILESASTNQTSMYLCASSKLGAGYEQYFGPGTRLTVT.

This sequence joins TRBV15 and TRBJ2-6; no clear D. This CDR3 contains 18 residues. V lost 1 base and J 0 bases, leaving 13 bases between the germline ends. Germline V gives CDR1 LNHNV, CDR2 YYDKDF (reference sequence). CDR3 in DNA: TGTGCCACCAGCAGAGTTTCGGCCCAGTACTCTGGGGCCAACGTCCTGACTTTC. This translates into CATSRVSAQYSGANVLTF.

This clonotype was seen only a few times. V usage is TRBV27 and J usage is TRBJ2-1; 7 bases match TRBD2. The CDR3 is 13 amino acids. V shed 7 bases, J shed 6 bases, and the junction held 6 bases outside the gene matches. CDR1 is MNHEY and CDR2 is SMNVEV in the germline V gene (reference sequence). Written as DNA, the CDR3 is TGTGCCAGCACCTGGACGGGGGGCAATGAGCAGTTCTTC. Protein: CASTWTGGNEQFF.

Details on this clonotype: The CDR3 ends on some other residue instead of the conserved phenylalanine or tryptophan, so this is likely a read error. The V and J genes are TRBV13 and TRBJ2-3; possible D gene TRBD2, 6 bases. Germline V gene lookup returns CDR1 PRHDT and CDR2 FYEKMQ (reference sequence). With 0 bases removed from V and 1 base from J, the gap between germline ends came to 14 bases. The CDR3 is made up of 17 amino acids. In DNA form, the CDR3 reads TGTGCCAGCAGCTTAGGCCTTTCGGGAGAGGGCACAGATACGCAGTATTCT. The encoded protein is CASSLGLSGEGTDTQYS.

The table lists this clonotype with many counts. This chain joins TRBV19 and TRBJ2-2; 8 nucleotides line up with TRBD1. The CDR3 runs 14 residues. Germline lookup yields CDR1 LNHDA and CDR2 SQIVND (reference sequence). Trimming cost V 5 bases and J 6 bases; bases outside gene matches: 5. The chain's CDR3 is CASSGDRWAGELFF. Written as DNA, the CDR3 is TGTGCCAGTAGTGGGGACAGGTGGGCCGGGGAGCTGTTTTTT. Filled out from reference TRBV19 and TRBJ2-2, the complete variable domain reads DGGITQSPKYLFRKEGQNVTLSCEQNLNHDAMYWYRQDPGQGLRLIYYSQIVNDFQKGDIAEGYSVSREKKESFPLTVTSAQKNPTAFYLCASSGDRWAGELFFGEGSRLTVL.

In DNA form, the CDR3 reads TGTGCCAGCAGCGTACGGACAGTGGGAGGCTACACCTTC. Protein sequence: CASSVRTVGGYTF. The J gene is TRBJ1-2, the V gene TRBV9; TRBD1 is a possible D gene (6 bases). Germline CDR1 and CDR2: SGDLS and YYNGEE. Trimming took 1 base from V and 8 from J, leaving 12 bases between them. This CDR3 comprises 13 residues. Drawing the rest from reference TRBV9 and TRBJ1-2, the complete variable domain is DSGVTQTPKHLITATGQRVTLRCSPRSGDLSVYWYQQSLDQGLQFLIQYYNGEERAKGNILERFSAQQFPDLHSELNLSSLELGDSALYFCASSVRTVGGYTFGSGTRLTVV.

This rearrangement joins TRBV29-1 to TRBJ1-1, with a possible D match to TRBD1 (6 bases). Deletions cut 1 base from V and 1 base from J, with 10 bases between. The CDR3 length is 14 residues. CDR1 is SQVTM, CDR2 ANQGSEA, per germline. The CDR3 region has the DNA TGCAGCGTTGAAGGGCAGGGGAGGAACACTGAAGCTTTCTTT. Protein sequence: CSVEGQGRNTEAFF.

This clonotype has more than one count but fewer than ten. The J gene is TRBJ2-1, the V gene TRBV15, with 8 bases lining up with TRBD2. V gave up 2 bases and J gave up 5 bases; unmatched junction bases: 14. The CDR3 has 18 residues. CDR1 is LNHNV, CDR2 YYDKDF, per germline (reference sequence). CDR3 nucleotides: TGTGCCACCAGCAGATCGAACCTTTTAGCGGGGTTCGACAATGAGCAGTTCTTC. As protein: CATSRSNLLAGFDNEQFF. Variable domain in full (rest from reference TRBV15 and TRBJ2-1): DAMVIQNPRYQVTQFGKPVTLSCSQTLNHNVMYWYQQKSSQAPKLLFHYYDKDFNNEADTPDNFQSRRPNTSFCFLDIRSPGLGDTAMYLCATSRSNLLAGFDNEQFFGPGTRLTVL.

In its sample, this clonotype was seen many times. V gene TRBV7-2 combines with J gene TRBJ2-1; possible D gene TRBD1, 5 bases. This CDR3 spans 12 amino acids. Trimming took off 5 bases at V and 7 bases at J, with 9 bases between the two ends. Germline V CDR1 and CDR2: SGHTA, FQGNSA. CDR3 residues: CASSQTANEQFF. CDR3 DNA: TGTGCCAGCAGCCAGACAGCTAATGAGCAGTTCTTC.